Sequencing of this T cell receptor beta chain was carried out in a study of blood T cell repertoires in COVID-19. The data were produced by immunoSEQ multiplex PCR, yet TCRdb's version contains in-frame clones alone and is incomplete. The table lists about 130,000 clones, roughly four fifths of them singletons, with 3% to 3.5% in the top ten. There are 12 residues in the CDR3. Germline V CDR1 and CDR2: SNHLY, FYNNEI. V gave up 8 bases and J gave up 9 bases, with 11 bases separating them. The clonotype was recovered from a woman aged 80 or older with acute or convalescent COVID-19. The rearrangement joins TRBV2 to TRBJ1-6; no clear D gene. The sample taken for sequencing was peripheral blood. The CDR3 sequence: CASVLDLSPLHF. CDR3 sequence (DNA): TGTGCCAGCGTCCTAGACCTTTCACCCCTCCACTTT.